The 7 T cell receptor beta chains listed next were all sequenced from one sample in a study of T cell clusters in autoimmune cytopenias (dated by TCRdb to between 2018 and 2021). For each sample, TRB amplification used about 0.25 ug of peripheral blood genomic DNA, equal to around 39,000 genome equivalents. The listed sequencing device is Illumina MiSeq. TRB rearrangements were amplified by multiplex PCR using a touch-down protocol with TRB-A and TRB-B primer pools mixed in one tube. TCRdb reprocessed the reads, reporting each CDR3 protein sequence once and no DNA. Per the sample table, the count is about 1,000 distinct CDR3 sequences. 58% of the sample comes from the top ten. Sequenced: peripheral blood. The origin of the receptors is a human donor with an autoimmune cytopenia or autoimmune hepatitis (not recorded which).

This chain joins TRBV20-1 and TRBJ2-3; with no DNA, the TCRdb D assignment of TRBD1 cannot be verified. This CDR3 spans 15 amino acids. Germline V gene lookup returns CDR1 DFQATT and CDR2 SNEGSKA (reference sequence). CDR3 amino acids: CSAAYGGSNTDTQYF.

This clonotype is labeled medium-sized (0.01 to 0.1%) based on frequency. The genes are TRBV7-9 and TRBJ1-1; no DNA is available, so the TRBD1 call from TCRdb remains unchecked. Per the germline V gene, CDR1 is SEHNR and CDR2 is FQNEAQ (reference sequence). This CDR3 has 13 residues. The CDR3 loop is CASSLGEQGAAFF.

This clonotype is identified as medium-sized from frequency. The J gene is TRBJ1-5, the V gene TRBV5-5. Germline V gene sequence: CDR1 SGHKS, CDR2 YYEKEE (reference sequence). The CDR3 loop spans 15 amino acids. CDR3 residues: CASSAGGSSNQPQHF.

This chain joins TRBV5-8 and TRBJ2-3; lacking DNA, the TRBD1 call made by TCRdb goes unchecked. CDR1 and CDR2 from the germline V gene are SGHTS and YDEGEE. This CDR3 spans 15 amino acids. CDR3 loop: CASSLAVGGTDTQYF. Filled out from reference TRBV5-8 and TRBJ2-3, the complete variable domain reads EAGVTQSPTHLIKTRGQQATLRCSPISGHTSVYWYQQALGLGLQFLLWYDEGEERNRGNFPPRFSGRQFPNYSSELNVNALELEDSALYLCASSLAVGGTDTQYFGPGTRLTVL.

CDR3 sequence reads: CSARQYLALASNQPQHF. The chain carries TRBV20-1 and TRBJ1-5. The CDR3 sequence is 17 residues long. CDR1 and CDR2 from the germline V gene are DFQATT and SNEGSKA (reference sequence).

Its frequency marks this clonotype as hyperexpanded. The rearrangement links TRBV19 to TRBJ2-1; TCRdb picks TRBD1, but there is no DNA to check that call. CDR3 length: 15 amino acids. Germline V lookup: CDR1 LNHDA, CDR2 SQIVND (reference sequence). This CDR3 reads CASSIAGGSYNEQFF.

The chain links TRBV7-9 to TRBJ2-5. The germline CDR1 and CDR2 sequences are SEHNR and FQNEAQ (reference sequence). The CDR3 loop spans 13 amino acids. This CDR3 is CASSIAGQETQYF.